Following are 4 T cell receptor beta chains from one sample sequenced in a study of persistence of HIV-infected CD4 T cells. Overlapping HIV-1 Gag 15-mer peptides at 0.85 to 1 ug per peptide per mL were used. Responding CD4+ T cells were sorted by upregulation of both CD40 ligand and CD69. This was the immunoSEQ version 4 assay in survey mode. The table came from immunoSEQ multiplex PCR; TCRdb's copy has only in-frame clones and leaves some out. Among over 15,000 clones listed, 55% to 65% were seen once. Antigens for these TCRs are unknown. The sample consisted of CD4+ T cells sorted from PBMCs after roughly 18-hour stimulation, taken from a patient who received antiretroviral therapy. The receptors here all came from an adult woman with HIV who was CMV-seropositive.

Judged by abundance, this clone is large (0.1 to 1%). The V gene is TRBV5-6, the J gene TRBJ1-2; D uncertain. Trimming left V 4 bases short and J 4 bases short, with 17 bases between. CDR3 length equals 15 residues. The germline CDR1 and CDR2 sequences are SGHDT and YYEEEE. The CDR3 loop reads CASSMDRATFYGYTF. DNA for the CDR3: TGTGCCAGCAGCATGGACCGGGCCACCTTCTATGGCTACACCTTC.

The V call is TRBV27, the J call TRBJ2-7; D may match TRBD1 or TRBD2 (8 bases each). Germline CDR1 MNHEY, CDR2 SMNVEV (reference sequence). The CDR3 is 17 residues long. V gave up 5 bases and J gave up 0 bases, with 20 bases separating them. The CDR3 DNA sequence: TGTGCCAGCAGTACCCGTCGCGGGGGGACAGGCTCCTACGAGCAGTACTTC. It specifies CASSTRRGGTGSYEQYF.

This sequence joins TRBV15 and TRBJ2-2; D may match TRBD1 or TRBD2 (5 bases each). CDR1 is LNHNV and CDR2 is YYDKDF in the germline V gene (reference sequence). Trimming stripped 3 bases from V and 9 bases from J, with 23 bases between. This CDR3 is 17 amino acids long. The CDR3 reads CATSRNSGTPGLRELFF. The CDR3 bases are TGTGCCACCAGCAGGAACTCCGGGACCCCTGGCTTGCGGGAGCTGTTTTTT.

This rearrangement joins TRBV28 to TRBJ1-1; D is unclear. The CDR3 spans 14 residues. In germline, CDR1 is MDHEN, CDR2 SYDVKM. V lost 6 bases, J lost 13 bases, and 24 bases lay in between. The CDR3, as DNA: TGTGCCAGCAGCTCTATTACCTTTGGAGTTACGGATTTCTTT. Its translation is CASSSITFGVTDFF.